This TCR beta chain stems from a study of blood T cell repertoires in COVID-19. Study background: Researchers got acute and convalescent COVID-19 samples from the United States, Italy and Spain. PBMCs, B-cell-depleted T cells, or T cells provided the cDNA or gDNA that made up the material.

Germline V gene sequence: CDR1 GTSNPN, CDR2 SVGIG (reference sequence). Trimming cost V 3 bases and J 5 bases; bases outside gene matches: 7. This CDR3 is 15 amino acids long. In the original analysis: Researchers report that nucleated cell counts were estimated from reference gene primer amplification. Libraries were prepared by immunoSEQ multiplex PCR; TCRdb keeps only in-frame clonotypes and omits some of them. The V and J calls and clone size were taken over from that table, and D and trimming were inferred from the DNA. The table shows 85,000 to 130,000 clones, with more than 75% occurring only once.

J is TRBJ1-3 and V is TRBV30, with 10 bases identical to TRBD1. The sequencing sample was made of peripheral blood. This sequence originates from a man over 45 with acute or convalescent COVID-19. DNA of the CDR3: TGTGCCTGGAGCGCCCGGGACAGGGGACGAAACACCATATATTTT. It codes for CAWSARDRGRNTIYF.